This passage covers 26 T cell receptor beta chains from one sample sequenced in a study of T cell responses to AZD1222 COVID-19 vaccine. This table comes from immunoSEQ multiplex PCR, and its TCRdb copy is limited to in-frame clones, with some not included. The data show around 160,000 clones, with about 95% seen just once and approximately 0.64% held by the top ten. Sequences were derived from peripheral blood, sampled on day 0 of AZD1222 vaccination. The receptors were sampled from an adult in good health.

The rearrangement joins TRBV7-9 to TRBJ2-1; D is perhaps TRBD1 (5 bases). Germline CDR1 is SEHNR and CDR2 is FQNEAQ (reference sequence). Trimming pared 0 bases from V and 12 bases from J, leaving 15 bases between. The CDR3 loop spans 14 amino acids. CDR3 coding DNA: TGTGCCAGCAGCTTAGCGCAGGGTGTAGTGGGGCAGTTCTTC. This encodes CASSLAQGVVGQFF.

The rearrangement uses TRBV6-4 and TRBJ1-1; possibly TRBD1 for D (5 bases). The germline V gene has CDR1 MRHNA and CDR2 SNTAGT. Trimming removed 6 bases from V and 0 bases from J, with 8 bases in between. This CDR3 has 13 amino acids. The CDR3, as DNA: TGTGCCAGCAGCGGGGGGGTGAACACTGAAGCTTTCTTT. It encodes CASSGGVNTEAFF.

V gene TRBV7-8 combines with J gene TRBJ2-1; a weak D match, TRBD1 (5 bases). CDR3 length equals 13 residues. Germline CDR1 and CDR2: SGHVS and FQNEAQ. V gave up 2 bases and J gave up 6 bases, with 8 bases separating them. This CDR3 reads CASSLQGSNEQFF. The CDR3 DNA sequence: TGTGCCAGCAGCTTACAGGGATCCAATGAGCAGTTCTTC.

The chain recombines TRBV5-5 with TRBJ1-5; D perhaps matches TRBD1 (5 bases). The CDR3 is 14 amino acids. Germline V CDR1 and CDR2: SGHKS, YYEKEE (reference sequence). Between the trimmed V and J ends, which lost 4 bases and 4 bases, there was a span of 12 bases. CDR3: CASSGAGWNQPQHF. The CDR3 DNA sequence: TGTGCCAGCAGCGGAGCAGGGTGGAATCAGCCCCAGCATTTT.

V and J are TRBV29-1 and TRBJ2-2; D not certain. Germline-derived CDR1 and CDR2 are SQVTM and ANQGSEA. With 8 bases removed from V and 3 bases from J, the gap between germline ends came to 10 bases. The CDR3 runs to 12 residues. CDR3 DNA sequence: TGCAGCTCCGAGACGGACACCGGGGAGCTGTTTTTT. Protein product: CSSETDTGELFF.

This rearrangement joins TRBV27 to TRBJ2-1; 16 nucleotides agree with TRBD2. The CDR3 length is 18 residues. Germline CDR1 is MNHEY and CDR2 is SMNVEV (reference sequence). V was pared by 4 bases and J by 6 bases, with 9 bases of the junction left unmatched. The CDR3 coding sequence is TGTGCCAGCAGTTCGTACGGGACTAGCGGGAGGGTCGGCAATGAGCAGTTCTTC. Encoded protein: CASSSYGTSGRVGNEQFF.

The CDR3 reads CASSLADMAAGRDSPLHF. CDR3 coding DNA: TGCGCCAGCAGCTTGGCCGACATGGCCGCCGGTCGGGATTCACCCCTCCACTTT. The chain couples TRBV5-1 to TRBJ1-6, with D hard to call. V was clipped by 0 bases and J by 8 bases, with 21 bases between them. The CDR3 extends over 18 amino acids. CDR1 and CDR2 (germline): SGHRS, YFSETQ.

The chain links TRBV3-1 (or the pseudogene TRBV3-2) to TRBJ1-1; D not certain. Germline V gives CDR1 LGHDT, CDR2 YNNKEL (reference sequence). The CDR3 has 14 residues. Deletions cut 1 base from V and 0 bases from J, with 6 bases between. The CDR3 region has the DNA TGTGCCAGCAGCCAAGCTCAGATGAACACTGAAGCTTTCTTT. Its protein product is CASSQAQMNTEAFF.

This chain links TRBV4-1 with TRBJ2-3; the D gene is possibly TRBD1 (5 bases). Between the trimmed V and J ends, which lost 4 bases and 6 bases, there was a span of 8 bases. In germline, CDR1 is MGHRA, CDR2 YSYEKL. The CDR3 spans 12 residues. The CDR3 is CASSLGADTQYF. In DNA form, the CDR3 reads TGCGCCAGCAGCCTAGGGGCGGATACGCAGTATTTT.

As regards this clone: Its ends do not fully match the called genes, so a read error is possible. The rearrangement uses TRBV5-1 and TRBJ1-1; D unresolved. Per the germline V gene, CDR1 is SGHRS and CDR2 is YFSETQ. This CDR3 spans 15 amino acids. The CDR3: CASSLENQLNTEAFF. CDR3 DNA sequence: TGCGCCAGCAGTTTGGAGAATCAGCTGAACACTGAAGCTTTCTTT.

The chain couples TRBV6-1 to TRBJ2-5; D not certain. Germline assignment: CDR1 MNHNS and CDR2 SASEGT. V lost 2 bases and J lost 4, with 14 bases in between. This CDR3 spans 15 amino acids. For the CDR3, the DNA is TGTGCCAGCAGTGAATCCATCCGCGTCCTAGAGACCCAGTACTTC. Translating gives CASSESIRVLETQYF.

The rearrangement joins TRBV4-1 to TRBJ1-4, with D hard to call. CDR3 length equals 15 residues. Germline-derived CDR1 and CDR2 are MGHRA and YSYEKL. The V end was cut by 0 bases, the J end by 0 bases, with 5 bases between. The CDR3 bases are TGCGCCAGCAGCCAAGAAGAATCAACTAATGAAAAACTGTTTTTT. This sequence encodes CASSQEESTNEKLFF.

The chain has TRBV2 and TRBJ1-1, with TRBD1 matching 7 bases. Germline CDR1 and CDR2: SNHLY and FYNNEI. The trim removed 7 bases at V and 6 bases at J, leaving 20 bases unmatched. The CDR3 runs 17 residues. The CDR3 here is CASTPSAGGFGVAEAFF. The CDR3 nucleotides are TGTGCCAGCACCCCAAGCGCAGGGGGTTTTGGGGTGGCTGAAGCTTTCTTT.

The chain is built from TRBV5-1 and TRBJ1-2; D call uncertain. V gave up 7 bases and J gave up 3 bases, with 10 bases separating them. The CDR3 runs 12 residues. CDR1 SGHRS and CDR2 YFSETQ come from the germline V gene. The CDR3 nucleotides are TGCGCCAGCGGCCCGGGCGACTATGGCTACACCTTC. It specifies CASGPGDYGYTF.

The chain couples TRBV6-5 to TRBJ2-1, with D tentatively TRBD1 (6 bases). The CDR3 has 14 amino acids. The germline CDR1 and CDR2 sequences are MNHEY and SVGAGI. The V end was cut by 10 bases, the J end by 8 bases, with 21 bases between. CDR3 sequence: CAIRSDRLTYEQFF. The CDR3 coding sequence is TGTGCCATTAGGTCCGACAGGCTAACCTATGAGCAGTTCTTC.

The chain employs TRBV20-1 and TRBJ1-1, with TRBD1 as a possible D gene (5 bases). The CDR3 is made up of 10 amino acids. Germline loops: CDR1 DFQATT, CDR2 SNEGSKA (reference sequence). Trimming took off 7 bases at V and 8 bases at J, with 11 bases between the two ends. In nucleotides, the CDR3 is TGCAGTGTCCCGACAGCCGAAGCTTTCTTT. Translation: CSVPTAEAFF.

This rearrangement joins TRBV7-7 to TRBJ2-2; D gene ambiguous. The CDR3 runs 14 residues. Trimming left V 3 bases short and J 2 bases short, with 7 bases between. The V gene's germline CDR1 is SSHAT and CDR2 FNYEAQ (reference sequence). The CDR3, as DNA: TGTGCCAGCAGCTTCAGCGATAACACCGGGGAGCTGTTTTTT. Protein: CASSFSDNTGELFF.

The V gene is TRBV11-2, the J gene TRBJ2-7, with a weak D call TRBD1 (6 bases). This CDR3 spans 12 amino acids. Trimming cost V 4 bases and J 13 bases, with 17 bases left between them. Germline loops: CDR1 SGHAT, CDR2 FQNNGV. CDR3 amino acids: CASSSLQGRVYF. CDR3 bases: TGTGCCAGCAGCTCCCTACAGGGTAGAGTATACTTC. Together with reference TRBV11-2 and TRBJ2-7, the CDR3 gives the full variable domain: EAGVAQSPRYKIIEKRQSVAFWCNPISGHATLYWYQQILGQGPKLLIQFQNNGVVDDSQLPKDRFSAERLKGVDSTLKIQPAKLEDSAVYLCASSSLQGRVYFGPGTRLTVT.

CDR3: CASSPPQSGRTDTQYF. DNA of the CDR3: TGTGCCAGCAGTCCTCCCCAAAGCGGACGCACAGATACGCAGTATTTT. This sequence joins TRBV28 and TRBJ2-3; weak D call: TRBD2 (5 bases). The CDR3 runs to 16 residues. V lost 5 bases and J lost 1, with 16 bases in between. Germline V CDR1 and CDR2: MDHEN, SYDVKM.

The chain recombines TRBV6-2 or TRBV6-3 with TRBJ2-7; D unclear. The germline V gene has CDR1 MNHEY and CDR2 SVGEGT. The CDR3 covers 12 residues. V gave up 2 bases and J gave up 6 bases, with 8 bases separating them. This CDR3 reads CASSYDPGEQYF. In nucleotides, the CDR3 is TGTGCCAGCAGTTACGACCCCGGCGAGCAGTACTTC.

The CDR3 DNA reads TGTGCCAGCAGACGGGGTTTTTTGGACCGAGAGCAGTACTTC. Its translation: CASRRGFLDREQYF. This chain links TRBV2 with TRBJ2-7, with TRBD2 as a possible D gene (5 bases). Trimming removed 6 bases at V and 7 bases at J, with 19 bases between. The germline gives CDR1 SNHLY, CDR2 FYNNEI. The CDR3 spans 14 residues.

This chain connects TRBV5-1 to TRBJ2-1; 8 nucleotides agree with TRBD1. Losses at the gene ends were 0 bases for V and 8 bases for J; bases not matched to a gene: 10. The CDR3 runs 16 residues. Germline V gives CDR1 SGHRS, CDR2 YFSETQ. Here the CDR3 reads CASSLGQHAGGDEQFF. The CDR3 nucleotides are TGCGCCAGCAGCTTGGGTCAGCACGCAGGGGGCGATGAGCAGTTCTTC.

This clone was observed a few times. CDR3 loop: CARSLEPGNTIYF. For the CDR3, the DNA is TGTGCCAGGTCGCTGGAACCTGGAAACACCATATATTTT. The genes are TRBV3-1 (or the pseudogene TRBV3-2) and TRBJ1-3; D unresolved. The germline V gene encodes CDR1 LGHDT and CDR2 YNNKEL (reference sequence). The length of the CDR3 is 13 residues. The germline V and J ends were trimmed by 9 bases and 2 bases, with 11 bases remaining between them.

CDR3 sequence (DNA): TGTGCCAGCAGCTTAAAGGGACAGGGGGCGAATGGCTACACCTTC. Protein product: CASSLKGQGANGYTF. The rearrangement links TRBV7-2 to TRBJ1-2; 12 bases fit TRBD1. Germline V gives CDR1 SGHTA, CDR2 FQGNSA. This CDR3 has 15 residues. The V gene end was trimmed by 2 bases and the J gene end by 6 bases; junction bases not matched to a gene: 4.

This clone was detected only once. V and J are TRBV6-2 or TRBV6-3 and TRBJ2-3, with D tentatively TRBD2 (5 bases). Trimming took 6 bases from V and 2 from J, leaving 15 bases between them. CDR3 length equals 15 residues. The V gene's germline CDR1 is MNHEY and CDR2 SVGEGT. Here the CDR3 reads CASSPQLAATDTQYF. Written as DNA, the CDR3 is TGTGCCAGCAGCCCCCAGCTAGCCGCCACAGATACGCAGTATTTT.

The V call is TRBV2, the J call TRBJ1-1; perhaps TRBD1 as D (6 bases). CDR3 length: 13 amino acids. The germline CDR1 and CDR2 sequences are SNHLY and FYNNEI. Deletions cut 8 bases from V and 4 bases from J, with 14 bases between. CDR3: CASRGAGLTEAFF. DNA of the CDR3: TGTGCCAGCCGGGGGGCAGGGCTCACTGAAGCTTTCTTT.